This T cell receptor (beta chain) originates from a study of blood T cell repertoires in COVID-19. Study summary: Acute-phase and convalescent COVID-19 samples originated in the United States, Italy and Spain. Sources were T cells, B-cell-depleted T cells, or PBMCs; the material itself was cDNA or gDNA.

This clone was counted a single time. V lost 5 bases to trimming and J lost 2 bases, with 13 bases between them. Germline-derived CDR1 and CDR2 are SGHVS and FQNEAQ. CDR3 length equals 15 residues. As originally analysed: It was from reference gene primer amplification that nucleated cell counts were estimated. Data came from immunoSEQ multiplex PCR; TCRdb stores just in-frame clones and leaves some out. V, J and clone size are those of that table, while D and trimming were read from the DNA. The repertoire holds about 24,000 clones, with roughly 87% as singletons. Sequencing was performed on peripheral blood. This clonotype was obtained from a man in his 70s with acute or convalescent COVID-19. The chain carries TRBV7-8 and TRBJ1-5; no reliable D call. The CDR3 DNA reads TGTGCCAGCAGCCCAATTGACACAGGCAATCAGCCCCAGCATTTT. Protein sequence: CASSPIDTGNQPQHF.